The clone carrying this T cell receptor beta chain was observed a few times. This record belongs to a study of T cells after yellow fever vaccination. Each CDR3 protein is one row after TCRdb ran MiXCR on the 5' RACE reads. The sample consists of a few hundred thousand distinct CDR3 sequences, roughly 13% of them appearing once. The CDR3 has 13 residues. Trimming stripped 0 bases from V and 7 bases from J, with 10 bases between. Germline CDR1 and CDR2: LGHDT and YNNKEL (reference sequence). Sequencing was performed on CD4+ T cells sorted from PBMCs, taken 45 days after the yellow fever booster vaccination. The V and J genes are TRBV3-1 and TRBJ2-7; weak D call: TRBD1 (5 bases). The receptor's source is a man under 40 who received the YFV17D yellow fever vaccine. CDR3 protein: CASSQDRDWEQYF. CDR3 bases: TGTGCCAGCAGCCAAGACAGGGATTGGGAGCAGTACTTC.